The 16 T cell receptor beta chains presented below share a single source sample, sequenced in a study of T cells in localized non-small cell lung cancer. The assay was immunoSEQ multiplex PCR, and TCRdb's table has in-frame clones only and misses some. The sample has 20,000 to 25,000 clones, around 88% seen once. Specimen: peripheral blood mononuclear cells, collected before any cancer treatment. The receptors here all came from a woman aged 35-75 years with stage III lung adenocarcinoma.

The chain combines TRBV7-3 with TRBJ2-1; no reliable D call. This CDR3 has 14 residues. Germline CDR1 and CDR2: SGHTA and FQGTGA. Trimming removed 1 base at V and 5 bases at J, with 9 bases between. DNA of the CDR3: TGTGCCAGCAGCTTAATGGGCGGTGACAATGAGCAGTTCTTC. This codes for CASSLMGGDNEQFF.

The chain is built from TRBV6-5 and TRBJ1-4; TRBD1 aligns across 7 bases. The germline V gene encodes CDR1 MNHEY and CDR2 SVGAGI. With 6 bases clipped from V and 7 bases from J, the junction kept 8 bases outside the gene matches. The length of the CDR3 is 14 residues. CDR3 bases: TGTGCCAGCAGGCCAGGGGGAGTAGGTGAAAAACTGTTTTTT. Translation: CASRPGGVGEKLFF.

The CDR3 region is CASSFGRSTDTQYF. The CDR3 DNA sequence: TGTGCCAGCAGCTTCGGGCGTAGCACAGATACGCAGTATTTT. The V gene is TRBV7-2, the J gene TRBJ2-3, with D unresolved. V lost 3 bases to trimming and J lost 0 bases, with 7 bases between them. This CDR3 spans 14 amino acids. Germline V gene data show CDR1 as SGHTA and CDR2 as FQGNSA.

V gene TRBV6-4 combines with J gene TRBJ2-6; TRBD2 is a possible D gene (5 bases). CDR3 size: 14 residues. In germline, CDR1 is MRHNA, CDR2 SNTAGT. Trimming pared 6 bases from V and 2 bases from J, leaving 8 bases between. CDR3 sequence reads: CASRAGTGANVLTF. CDR3 coding DNA: TGTGCCAGCAGAGCCGGGACTGGGGCCAACGTCCTGACTTTC.

The J gene is TRBJ2-3, the V gene TRBV7-2; D gene uncertain. The V gene's germline CDR1 is SGHTA and CDR2 FQGNSA. This CDR3 spans 15 amino acids. The ends were cut back, 1 base at V and 0 bases at J, with 8 bases in the middle. The CDR3 sequence is CASSLGSSSTDTQYF. CDR3 nucleotide sequence: TGTGCCAGCAGCTTAGGGTCCTCTAGCACAGATACGCAGTATTTT.

The chain uses TRBV6-1 and TRBJ2-1; 10 nucleotides agree with TRBD2. Germline-derived CDR1 and CDR2 are MNHNS and SASEGT. With 3 bases clipped from V and 9 bases from J, the junction kept 5 bases outside the gene matches. The CDR3 is 14 residues long. CDR3 protein: CASSDGASGSEQFF. Written as DNA, the CDR3 is TGTGCCAGCAGTGATGGGGCTAGCGGGAGTGAGCAGTTCTTC.

The chain has TRBV21-1 and TRBJ2-3; the table calls TRBD2, which could not be checked here. TRBV21-1 is classified as a pseudogene. This CDR3 region has 15 residues. The CDR3 spells CASSNGGPQTDTQYF. The CDR3 nucleotides are TGTGCCAGCAGCAACGGAGGGCCCCAAACAGATACGCAGTATTTT.

V usage is TRBV5-1 and J usage is TRBJ2-2, with D perhaps matching TRBD2 (6 bases). V was shortened by 0 bases and J by 4 bases, with 10 bases between the two germline ends. This CDR3 region has 15 residues. Germline lookup yields CDR1 SGHRS and CDR2 YFSETQ. The CDR3: CASSLVGGATGELFF. The CDR3, as DNA: TGCGCCAGCAGCTTGGTTGGAGGGGCCACCGGGGAGCTGTTTTTT.

V is TRBV19 and J is TRBJ1-1; 10 bases are shared with TRBD1. V was clipped by 8 bases and J by 5 bases; unmatched bases: 8. CDR1 and CDR2 from the germline V gene are LNHDA and SQIVND (reference sequence). The CDR3 is 14 residues long. CDR3 amino acids: CASCTGTGATEAFF. The CDR3 DNA reads as TGTGCCAGTTGTACTGGGACAGGGGCTACTGAAGCTTTCTTT.

The chain employs TRBV28 and TRBJ2-7; D remains unclear. The germline V gene encodes CDR1 MDHEN and CDR2 SYDVKM. Trimming cost V 5 bases and J 0 bases, with 2 bases left between them. The CDR3 has 11 amino acids. The CDR3 sequence: CASSSSYEQYF. The CDR3 region has the DNA TGTGCCAGCAGTAGCTCCTACGAGCAGTACTTC.

A few counts support this clone. V and J are TRBV4-1 and TRBJ1-5; 12 positions agree with TRBD1. CDR1 MGHRA and CDR2 YSYEKL come from the germline V gene. V shed 1 base and J 9 bases; nucleotides not matched to a gene: 13. The CDR3 sequence is 18 residues long. Here the CDR3 DNA reads TGCGCCAGCAGCCAAGGGCCCACGGGGACAGGGGGCTTGGGGCCCCAGCATTTT. It specifies CASSQGPTGTGGLGPQHF.

The chain carries TRBV18 and TRBJ2-7, with TRBD1 as a possible D gene (6 bases). V was pared by 8 bases and J by 5 bases, with 19 bases between. There are 14 residues in the CDR3. Germline V lookup: CDR1 KGHSH, CDR2 LQKENI. The CDR3: CASPGTFYYHEQYF. The DNA for the CDR3 is TGTGCCAGCCCCGGGACATTCTATTACCACGAGCAGTACTTC.

CDR3 coding DNA: TGCGCCAGCAGCCCACGGTCGGGTGGGAGGAGCTACGAGCAGTACTTC. Its protein product is CASSPRSGGRSYEQYF. The V gene is TRBV5-1, the J gene TRBJ2-7; tentatively, D is TRBD2 (6 bases). The V gene's germline CDR1 is SGHRS and CDR2 YFSETQ. The CDR3 covers 16 residues. Deletions cut 4 bases from V and 3 bases from J, with 20 bases between.

The chain has TRBV10-2 and TRBJ2-7, with D perhaps matching TRBD2 (6 bases). The CDR3 is 15 amino acids. Trimming took 7 bases from V and 1 from J, leaving 17 bases between them. The V gene's germline CDR1 is WSHSY and CDR2 SAAADI. The CDR3 DNA is TGCGCCAGCAAGTTAGAGCGCGGGGTATCCTACGAGCAGTACTTC. Translating it yields CASKLERGVSYEQYF.

This clone was found a few times. V is TRBV19 and J is TRBJ1-1, with D unresolved. This CDR3 has 15 amino acids. The V gene's germline CDR1 is LNHDA and CDR2 SQIVND (reference sequence). The V and J ends lost 7 bases and 1 base respectively, with 16 bases between them. The CDR3 region is CASTEDRRPNTEAFF. In DNA form, the CDR3 reads TGTGCCAGTACCGAGGACCGCAGACCGAACACTGAAGCTTTCTTT.

This chain links TRBV19 with TRBJ1-5, with 7 bases fitting TRBD1. Trimming at V came to 8 bases and at J to 4 bases, leaving 11 bases not matched to a gene. CDR1 and CDR2 from the germline V gene are LNHDA and SQIVND (reference sequence). The CDR3 is 15 amino acids. CDR3 DNA sequence: TGTGCCAGTCACGAGGGACAGCTCCTTAATCAGCCCCAGCATTTT. The encoded protein is CASHEGQLLNQPQHF. The full variable domain, with the rest looked up from reference TRBV19 and TRBJ1-5, is DGGITQSPKYLFRKEGQNVTLSCEQNLNHDAMYWYRQDPGQGLRLIYYSQIVNDFQKGDIAEGYSVSREKKESFPLTVTSAQKNPTAFYLCASHEGQLLNQPQHFGDGTRLSIL.